The clone carrying this T cell receptor (beta chain) was picked up a small number of times. Its antigen is unknown. Fresh peripheral blood (approximately 10 ml) yielded the PBMCs. RNA transcripts provided the template for amplifying TCR beta CDR3 regions. The workflow started with a first-round RT-PCR run with HTBI primers and then moved on to a second-round multiplex PCR. TCRdb re-called the multiplex PCR reads through MiXCR, storing one row per CDR3 protein. The sample contains 740,000 or so distinct CDR3 sequences, roughly 40% of which appear only once. The sample originates from a study of Graves' ophthalmopathy and Graves' hyperthyroidism. Overall study findings and caveats: With a specificity of 72.22% and a sensitivity of about 71%, the model predicted ophthalmopathy progression. Most thyroid clonotypes expanded beyond 0.001 frequency were also found in blood.

Trimming removed 4 bases at V and 7 bases at J, with 13 bases between. This CDR3 has 13 amino acids. CDR1 is WNHNN and CDR2 is SYGVQD in the germline V gene (reference sequence). The genes are TRBV10-1 and TRBJ1-2; TRBD1 might be the D (6 bases). The sequence was obtained from an adult man with Graves' ophthalmopathy. Material for sequencing was peripheral blood. The CDR3 coding sequence is TGCGCCAGCAGTGCCGACAGGATAGGTGGCTACACCTTC. It translates to CASSADRIGGYTF.